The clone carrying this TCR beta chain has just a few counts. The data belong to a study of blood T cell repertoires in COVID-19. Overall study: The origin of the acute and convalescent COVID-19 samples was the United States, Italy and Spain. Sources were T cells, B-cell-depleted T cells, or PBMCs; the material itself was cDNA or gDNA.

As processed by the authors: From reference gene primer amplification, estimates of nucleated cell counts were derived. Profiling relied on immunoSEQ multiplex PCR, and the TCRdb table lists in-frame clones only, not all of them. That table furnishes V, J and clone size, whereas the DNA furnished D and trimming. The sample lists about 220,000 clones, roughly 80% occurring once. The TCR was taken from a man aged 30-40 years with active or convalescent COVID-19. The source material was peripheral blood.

In nucleotides, the CDR3 is TGTGCCAGCAGCGTTAAACCCAGCGGACCGCGTAGAAAAGCTTTCTTT. This encodes CASSVKPSGPRRKAFF. J is TRBJ1-1 and V is TRBV5-6, with D unclear. V lost 4 bases to trimming and J lost 9 bases, with 25 bases between them. Looked up from germline, CDR1 is SGHDT and CDR2 is YYEEEE. This CDR3 has 16 residues.